These 25 T cell receptor beta chains were all obtained from the same sample, sequenced in a study of PD-1 blockade in classical Hodgkin lymphoma. Relapses following autologous stem cell transplantation were seen in all patients, with brentuximab vedotin exposure varying. Generated by immunoSEQ multiplex PCR, the TCRdb table keeps only in-frame clones and is missing some. The sample lists about 10,000 clones, around 80% occurring once. The input for sequencing was peripheral blood mononuclear cells (PBMCs), taken before the second cycle of nivolumab. The receptors shown here come from a human donor with classical Hodgkin lymphoma.

The V gene is TRBV4-2, the J gene TRBJ2-1; no reliable D call. V shed 2 bases and J shed 3 bases, with 11 bases lying between them. Germline V gene sequence: CDR1 LGHNA, CDR2 YNFKEQ. The CDR3 is 15 amino acids. The CDR3 nucleotides are TGTGCCAGCAGCCAAATCTCGCAAGACTACAATGAGCAGTTCTTC. Its translation is CASSQISQDYNEQFF.

The chain recombines TRBV4-2 with TRBJ2-7; 9 bases are shared with TRBD1. V was clipped by 0 bases and J by 3 bases; unmatched bases: 3. Germline values: CDR1 LGHNA, CDR2 YNFKEQ. This CDR3 comprises 15 residues. The CDR3 sequence is CASSQDPTGGYEQYF. CDR3 sequence (DNA): TGTGCCAGCAGCCAAGATCCGACAGGGGGCTACGAGCAGTACTTC.

The chain is built from TRBV10-3 and TRBJ2-3; 7 bases are shared with TRBD2. The CDR3 extends over 18 amino acids. CDR1 and CDR2 (germline): ENHRY, SYGVKD. Trimming cost V 3 bases and J 2 bases; bases outside gene matches: 14. The CDR3 reads CAISDFGGLAASTDTQYF. The CDR3 DNA is TGTGCCATCAGTGATTTCGGAGGGCTAGCGGCATCCACAGATACGCAGTATTTT.

The J gene is TRBJ2-3, the V gene TRBV7-6; D unresolved. V was cut by 2 bases and J by 1 base, with 7 bases left in between. Germline assignment: CDR1 SGHVS and CDR2 FNYEAQ. The CDR3 covers 14 residues. CDR3 amino acids: CASSLMTGTDTQYF. Here the CDR3 DNA reads TGTGCCAGCAGCTTAATGACTGGCACAGATACGCAGTATTTT. The full variable domain, in which reference TRBV7-6 and TRBJ2-3 provide the parts outside the CDR3, is GAGVSQSPRYKVTKRGQDVALRCDPISGHVSLYWYRQALGQGPEFLTYFNYEAQQDKSGLPNDRFSAERPEGSISTLTIQRTEQRDSAMYRCASSLMTGTDTQYFGPGTRLTVL.

This chain joins TRBV18 and TRBJ2-3; D is unclear. Germline CDR1 KGHSH, CDR2 LQKENI. V was clipped by 5 bases and J by 6 bases, with 9 bases between them. The CDR3 spans 12 residues. The CDR3 nucleotides read TGTGCCAGCTCAATAGGGAAGGATACGCAGTATTTT. Protein product: CASSIGKDTQYF.

The chain is built from TRBV28 and TRBJ2-1; 9 bases are shared with TRBD2. The V gene's germline CDR1 is MDHEN and CDR2 SYDVKM. The ends lost 6 bases at V and 4 bases at J; junction bases unmatched: 1. The CDR3 has 13 residues. CDR3 residues: CASSLAGYNEQFF. CDR3 DNA: TGTGCCAGCAGCCTAGCGGGATACAATGAGCAGTTCTTC.

Comment on this clone: Within the sample, other DNA sequences also encode this same CDR3. The chain joins TRBV6-5 to TRBJ1-1; 10 positions agree with TRBD1. CDR3 size: 15 residues. V gave up 1 base and J gave up 1 base; unmatched junction bases: 0. Looked up from germline, CDR1 is MNHEY and CDR2 is SVGAGI. CDR3 protein: CASSYWDRGNTEAFF. For the CDR3, the DNA is TGTGCCAGCAGTTACTGGGACAGGGGGAACACTGAAGCTTTCTTT.

The chain links TRBV6-5 to TRBJ2-7; 8 bases line up with TRBD2. The CDR3 has 15 amino acids. V lost 2 bases and J lost 1; bases outside the gene matches: 4. Germline values: CDR1 MNHEY, CDR2 SVGAGI. The CDR3 protein is CASSYVAGGSYEQYF. The CDR3 DNA reads TGTGCCAGCAGTTACGTTGCGGGAGGTTCCTACGAGCAGTACTTC.

In regard to this clone: A single base separates this from a much larger clone, so it may be a read error. The rearrangement joins TRBV30 to TRBJ2-2; weak D call: TRBD2 (7 bases). There are 14 residues in the CDR3. From germline, CDR1 is GTSNPN and CDR2 SVGIG (reference sequence). V dropped 8 bases and J dropped 5 bases, with 18 bases sitting between them. The CDR3 protein is CAGGAGMGTGELFF. CDR3 coding DNA: TGTGCCGGGGGGGCAGGGATGGGGACCGGGGAGCTGTTTTTT. The full variable domain, in which reference TRBV30 and TRBJ2-2 provide the parts outside the CDR3, is SQTIHQWPATLVQPVGSPLSLECTVEGTSNPNLYWYRQAAGRGLQLLFYSVGIGQISSEVPQNLSASRPQDRQFILSSKKLLLSDSGFYLCAGGAGMGTGELFFGEGSRLTVL.

V and J are TRBV27 and TRBJ2-2, with 7 bases lining up with TRBD1. Germline V CDR1 and CDR2: MNHEY, SMNVEV (reference sequence). The CDR3 runs 16 residues. The V and J ends lost 5 bases and 3 bases, in that order; junction bases with no gene match: 9. The CDR3, as DNA: TGTGCCAGCAGTATGCTAGGACAGGCATACACCGGGGAGCTGTTTTTT. This gives the protein CASSMLGQAYTGELFF.

This chain uses TRBV5-1 with TRBJ2-2, with a possible D match to TRBD1 (6 bases). Germline CDR1 is SGHRS and CDR2 is YFSETQ. Deletions cut 0 bases from V and 10 bases from J, with 19 bases between. This CDR3 is 16 amino acids long. The CDR3 region has the DNA TGCGCCAGCAGCTTGGGAACCCTCGCAGGGGCCGCGGAGCTGTTTTTT. This translates into CASSLGTLAGAAELFF.

This chain connects TRBV19 to TRBJ2-5; D is uncertain. CDR1 is LNHDA, CDR2 SQIVND, per germline (reference sequence). V lost 6 bases, J lost 1 base, and 12 bases lay in between. CDR3 length equals 14 residues. DNA of the CDR3: TGTGCCAGTAGGGATCAGGTACTCCAAGAGACCCAGTACTTC. Amino acids: CASRDQVLQETQYF.

The genes are TRBV7-2 and TRBJ2-5, with D tentatively TRBD2 (6 bases). Deletions cut 3 bases from V and 4 bases from J, with 9 bases between. The CDR3 spans 13 residues. Germline CDR1 and CDR2: SGHTA and FQGNSA. The CDR3 is CASSLTGAETQYF. The CDR3, as DNA: TGTGCCAGCAGCTTGACGGGAGCAGAGACCCAGTACTTC.

This clone was picked up a small number of times. The chain couples TRBV30 to TRBJ1-2; D is unclear. The length of the CDR3 is 14 residues. CDR1 and CDR2 (germline): GTSNPN, SVGIG (reference sequence). Trimming pared 0 bases from V and 8 bases from J, leaving 16 bases between. CDR3 in amino acids: CAWSVRSLARGYTF. The CDR3 DNA reads TGTGCCTGGAGTGTAAGGAGCCTAGCCAGGGGCTACACCTTC.

The CDR3 here is CASSQDPGNTEAFF. The CDR3 nucleotides read TGCGCCAGCAGCCAAGATCCAGGGAACACTGAAGCTTTCTTT. The chain recombines TRBV4-1 with TRBJ1-1; no firm D call. This CDR3 is 14 amino acids long. Germline CDR1 reads MGHRA; CDR2 reads YSYEKL. The V end was cut by 0 bases, the J end by 1 base, with 6 bases between.

This sequence joins TRBV28 and TRBJ2-3; 12 bases map to TRBD2. CDR3 length equals 20 residues. With V trimmed by 4 bases and J by 1 base, 15 bases remained unmatched. The V gene's germline CDR1 is MDHEN and CDR2 SYDVKM. The CDR3 region has the DNA TGTGCCAGCAGTTCAATGGACTTGACTAGCGGGGGTTCGGGCACAGATACGCAGTATTTT. As protein: CASSSMDLTSGGSGTDTQYF.

The J gene is TRBJ2-2, the V gene TRBV28, with 8 bases identical to TRBD1. CDR1 is MDHEN and CDR2 is SYDVKM in the germline V gene. The CDR3 spans 20 residues. Trimming took 5 bases from V and 0 from J; bases not matched to a gene: 17. The CDR3 reads CASSGPWDRRPGSNTGELFF. The CDR3 DNA reads TGTGCCAGCAGTGGCCCCTGGGACAGGCGCCCCGGGTCGAACACCGGGGAGCTGTTTTTT. The whole variable domain, remainder taken from reference TRBV28 and TRBJ2-2, is DVKVTQSSRYLVKRTGEKVFLECVQDMDHENMFWYRQDPGLGLRLIYFSYDVKMKEKGDIPEGYSVSREKKERFSLILESASTNQTSMYLCASSGPWDRRPGSNTGELFFGEGSRLTVL.

V gene TRBV5-1 combines with J gene TRBJ2-1, with TRBD1 as a possible D gene (5 bases). This CDR3 has 15 amino acids. In germline, CDR1 is SGHRS, CDR2 YFSETQ. Trimming removed 2 bases at V and 6 bases at J, with 15 bases between. CDR3 coding DNA: TGCGCCAGCAGCTTAGGGGTCATAGTTTCCAATGAGCAGTTCTTC. Protein product: CASSLGVIVSNEQFF.

J is TRBJ1-1 and V is TRBV11-2, with D uncertain. V lost 5 bases, J lost 8 bases, and 18 bases lay in between. Germline values: CDR1 SGHAT, CDR2 FQNNGV. The CDR3 runs 14 residues. CDR3 sequence: CASSLERASREAFF. CDR3 sequence (DNA): TGTGCCAGCAGCCTTGAGAGGGCCAGCAGGGAAGCTTTCTTT.

The V and J genes are TRBV18 and TRBJ2-4; D gene unclear. The length of the CDR3 is 13 residues. The V end was cut by 8 bases, the J end by 4 bases, with 12 bases between. In germline, CDR1 is KGHSH, CDR2 LQKENI. This CDR3 reads CASTRIGKNIQYF. CDR3 sequence (DNA): TGTGCCAGCACCCGAATAGGGAAAAACATTCAGTACTTC.

The chain uses TRBV19 and TRBJ2-5; maybe TRBD2 (7 bases). Deletions cut 5 bases from V and 4 bases from J, with 23 bases between. The CDR3 totals 17 residues. Germline lookup yields CDR1 LNHDA and CDR2 SQIVND (reference sequence). The CDR3 loop reads CASSLGIGGGPGETQYF. CDR3 in DNA: TGTGCCAGTAGTTTGGGGATAGGGGGAGGGCCCGGAGAGACCCAGTACTTC. Together with reference TRBV19 and TRBJ2-5, the CDR3 gives the full variable domain: DGGITQSPKYLFRKEGQNVTLSCEQNLNHDAMYWYRQDPGQGLRLIYYSQIVNDFQKGDIAEGYSVSREKKESFPLTVTSAQKNPTAFYLCASSLGIGGGPGETQYFGPGTRLLVL.

This clone has only one observation. The V gene is TRBV5-6, the J gene TRBJ1-1, with no clear D. There are 12 residues in the CDR3. V gave up 4 bases and J gave up 4 bases, with 8 bases separating them. Germline V gene sequence: CDR1 SGHDT, CDR2 YYEEEE. The CDR3 reads CASSQQPTEAFF. Here the CDR3 DNA reads TGTGCCAGCAGCCAGCAGCCCACTGAAGCTTTCTTT. The whole variable domain, remainder taken from reference TRBV5-6 and TRBJ1-1, is DAGVTQSPTHLIKTRGQQVTLRCSPKSGHDTVSWYQQALGQGPQFIFQYYEEEERQRGNFPDRFSGHQFPNYSSELNVNALLLGDSALYLCASSQQPTEAFFGQGTRLTVV.

This clone has more than one count but fewer than ten. V usage is TRBV7-9 and J usage is TRBJ2-5; 12 nucleotides align to TRBD2. Germline CDR1 SEHNR, CDR2 FQNEAQ (reference sequence). V gave up 5 bases and J gave up 1 base; unmatched junction bases: 5. CDR3 size: 16 residues. The CDR3 loop is CASSPRLAGAQETQYF. CDR3 in DNA: TGTGCCAGCAGCCCCCGACTAGCGGGGGCCCAAGAGACCCAGTACTTC.

The CDR3: CASSPSPDRVAEAFF. CDR3 coding DNA: TGTGCCAGCAGCCCCTCCCCGGACAGGGTCGCTGAAGCTTTCTTT. The V gene is TRBV7-7, the J gene TRBJ1-1; TRBD1 matches at 8 bases. The germline V gene encodes CDR1 SSHAT and CDR2 FNYEAQ (reference sequence). This CDR3 region has 15 residues. The V and J ends lost 5 bases and 6 bases, in that order; junction bases with no gene match: 11.

The chain recombines TRBV9 with TRBJ2-7; 9 bases are a match to TRBD1. This CDR3 region has 15 residues. CDR1 is SGDLS and CDR2 is YYNGEE in the germline V gene. The V and J ends lost 3 bases and 3 bases, in that order; junction bases with no gene match: 7. In DNA form, the CDR3 reads TGTGCCAGCAGCGGACAGGGGGAGGGGTTCTACGAGCAGTACTTC. Its translation is CASSGQGEGFYEQYF. Based on the CDR3 plus reference TRBV9 and TRBJ2-7, the full variable domain is DSGVTQTPKHLITATGQRVTLRCSPRSGDLSVYWYQQSLDQGLQFLIQYYNGEERAKGNILERFSAQQFPDLHSELNLSSLELGDSALYFCASSGQGEGFYEQYFGPGTRLTVT.